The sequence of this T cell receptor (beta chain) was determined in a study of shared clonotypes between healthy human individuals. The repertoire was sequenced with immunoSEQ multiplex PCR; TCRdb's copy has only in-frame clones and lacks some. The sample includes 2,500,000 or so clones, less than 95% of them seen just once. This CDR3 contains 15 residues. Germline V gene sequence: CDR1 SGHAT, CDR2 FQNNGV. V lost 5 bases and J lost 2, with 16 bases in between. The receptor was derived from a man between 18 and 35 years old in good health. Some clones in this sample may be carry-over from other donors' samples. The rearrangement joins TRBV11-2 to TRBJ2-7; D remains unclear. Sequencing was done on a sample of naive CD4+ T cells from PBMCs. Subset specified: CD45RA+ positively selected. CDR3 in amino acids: CASSHLGTRPYEQYF. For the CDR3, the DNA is TGTGCCAGCAGCCATCTGGGAACCCGCCCCTACGAGCAGTACTTC. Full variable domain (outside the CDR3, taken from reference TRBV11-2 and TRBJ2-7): EAGVAQSPRYKIIEKRQSVAFWCNPISGHATLYWYQQILGQGPKLLIQFQNNGVVDDSQLPKDRFSAERLKGVDSTLKIQPAKLEDSAVYLCASSHLGTRPYEQYFGPGTRLTVT.